The clone carrying this TCR beta chain was seen ten or more times. Its antigen is still unknown. Produced via immunoSEQ multiplex PCR; TCRdb's table is partial and in-frame only. The sample gives millions of clones, roughly 96% of which show up once; under 0.15% is in the top ten. Those who donated were healthy HIV-negative adults, with no recent acute infections or vaccinations reported. The data belong to a study of shared clonotypes between healthy human individuals. About the study: Plates per donor: three CD4 naive, three CD4 memory, two CD8 naive, one CD8 memory. Regarding the study as a whole: An expected dependence of interdonor clonotype sharing on sequencing depth was noted.

The V segment lost 6 bases and the J segment 8 bases; nucleotides outside the gene matches: 11. This CDR3 comprises 14 residues. Germline V CDR1 and CDR2: MNHNS, SASEGT. Sequencing was performed on naive CD4+ T cells sorted from blood. The subset: CD45RA+ positively selected. This rearrangement joins TRBV6-1 to TRBJ2-7; 9 nucleotides agree with TRBD1. This sequence originates from a man aged 18 to 30 in good health. The CDR3 bases are TGTGCCAGCAGCAGGGGGGACAGGGTTTATCAGCAGTACTTC. It yields the protein CASSRGDRVYQQYF.